This T cell receptor beta chain emerged from a study of T cell repertoires in cytomegalovirus infection. The V end was cut by 4 bases, the J end by 5 bases, with 12 bases between. There are 14 residues in the CDR3. Each CDR3 protein gets one entry after TCRdb re-called the reads with MiXCR. The sample holds some 180,000 distinct CDR3 sequences, approximately 19% seen once. Study observations and caveats: The ex vivo response was dominated by HLA-C-restricted CMV-specific TCR beta clonotypes.

As concerns this clonotype: Antigen specificity is unknown.

Sequences were obtained from PBMCs. V usage is TRBV12-3 or TRBV12-4 and J usage is TRBJ2-1; perhaps TRBD1 as D (6 bases). The TCR originated in a human donor in good health (CMV status not recorded). Some clones in this sample may be carry-over from other donors' samples. The CDR3 spells CASSWAGTNNEQFF. The CDR3 DNA reads TGTGCCAGCAGTTGGGCAGGGACAAACAATGAGCAGTTCTTC.